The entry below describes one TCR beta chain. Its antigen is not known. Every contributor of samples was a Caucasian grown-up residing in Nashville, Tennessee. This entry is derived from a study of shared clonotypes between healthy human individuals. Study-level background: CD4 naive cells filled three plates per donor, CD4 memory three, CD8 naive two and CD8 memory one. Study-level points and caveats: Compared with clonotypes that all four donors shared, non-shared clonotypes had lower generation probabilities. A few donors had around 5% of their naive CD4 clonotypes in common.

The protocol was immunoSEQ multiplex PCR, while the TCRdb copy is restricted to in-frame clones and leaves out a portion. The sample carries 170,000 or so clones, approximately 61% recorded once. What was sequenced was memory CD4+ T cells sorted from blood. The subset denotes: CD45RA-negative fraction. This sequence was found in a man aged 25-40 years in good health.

The CDR3 nucleotides are TGCGCCAGCAGTGACCAGGGTCGGCAGACCCGTTCCTATGGCTACACCTTC. It encodes CASSDQGRQTRSYGYTF. The chain joins TRBV10-2 to TRBJ1-2; TRBD1 is a possible D gene (5 bases). The CDR3 sequence is 17 residues long. Germline CDR1 is WSHSY and CDR2 is SAAADI. V dropped 3 bases and J dropped 4 bases, with 21 bases sitting between them.